Listed below are T cell receptor beta chains from one sample, sequenced in a study of tumor-infiltrating lymphocytes in localized non-small cell lung cancer. Sequencing used immunoSEQ multiplex PCR; TCRdb keeps in-frame clones, though not all of them. The sample carries 20,000 to 25,000 clones, 60% to 80% recorded once. The sequencing sample was made of lung tumor tissue. These receptor sequences come from a human donor with non-small cell lung cancer. Each CDR3 is given without its conserved first and last residue. Fields, in order: J gene, V gene, CDR3 protein.

j_gene: TRBJ2-1; v_gene: TRBV7-7; CDR3aa: ASSLEGASGRANEQF
j_gene: TRBJ2-1; v_gene: TRBV9; CDR3aa: ASSGPGLVTFGNEQF
j_gene: TRBJ2-1; v_gene: TRBV27; CDR3aa: ASSLFAGLAGEGNEQF
j_gene: TRBJ1-2; v_gene: TRBV10-3; CDR3aa: AISESILTRPYGYT
j_gene: TRBJ1-1; v_gene: TRBV19; CDR3aa: ASSLGQMNTEAF
j_gene: TRBJ1-4; v_gene: TRBV15; CDR3aa: ATSRDKGWDEKLF
j_gene: TRBJ2-2; v_gene: TRBV4-1; CDR3aa: ASSLLWTSGRAGTGELF
j_gene: TRBJ2-5; v_gene: TRBV5-1; CDR3aa: ASSLGLAGALQETQY
j_gene: TRBJ1-4; v_gene: TRBV7-8; CDR3aa: ASSLNGEKLF
j_gene: TRBJ2-7; v_gene: TRBV7-9; CDR3aa: ASSPSGTYEQY
j_gene: TRBJ2-5; v_gene: TRBV11-3; CDR3aa: ATSARGGETQY
j_gene: TRBJ2-7; v_gene: TRBV28; CDR3aa: ASSFRTSGNSYEQY
j_gene: TRBJ2-3; v_gene: TRBV7-2; CDR3aa: ASSLGGASEGDTQY
j_gene: TRBJ1-1; v_gene: TRBV30; CDR3aa: AWTQGGYTEAF
j_gene: TRBJ1-1; v_gene: TRBV5-4; CDR3aa: ASSSGQGNTEAF
j_gene: TRBJ2-7; v_gene: TRBV19; CDR3aa: ASNPTGRSYEQY
j_gene: TRBJ1-1; v_gene: TRBV10-3; CDR3aa: AISLDNLNTEAF
j_gene: TRBJ2-4; v_gene: TRBV6-6; CDR3aa: ASSYTEKNIQY
j_gene: TRBJ2-7; v_gene: TRBV6-5; CDR3aa: ASSRIGTEGYEQY
j_gene: TRBJ2-7; v_gene: TRBV2; CDR3aa: ASSYRGLYEQY
j_gene: TRBJ1-5; v_gene: TRBV27; CDR3aa: ASRFKGADQPQH
j_gene: TRBJ1-3; v_gene: TRBV11-3; CDR3aa: ASSRGGSISGNTIY
j_gene: TRBJ2-3; v_gene: TRBV5-4; CDR3aa: ASSFLGLTDTQY
j_gene: TRBJ2-7; v_gene: TRBV2; CDR3aa: ASLVGTGEQY
j_gene: TRBJ2-7; v_gene: TRBV27; CDR3aa: ASSQKESSYEQY
j_gene: TRBJ2-5; v_gene: TRBV10-2; CDR3aa: ASSEAKETQY
j_gene: TRBJ2-3; v_gene: TRBV5-1; CDR3aa: ASSLLLGTDTQY
j_gene: TRBJ2-2; v_gene: TRBV5-4; CDR3aa: ASRLRRDTGELF
j_gene: TRBJ2-7; v_gene: TRBV27; CDR3aa: ATSPTPQYEQY
j_gene: TRBJ1-1; v_gene: TRBV11-2; CDR3aa: ASSLAGQWNTEAF
j_gene: TRBJ2-1; v_gene: TRBV27; CDR3aa: ASSPPRPPTSYNEQF
j_gene: TRBJ2-1; v_gene: TRBV30; CDR3aa: AWISRRTSGRGNEQF
j_gene: TRBJ1-5; v_gene: TRBV6-5; CDR3aa: ASSLGLTGQPQH
j_gene: TRBJ1-5; v_gene: TRBV30; CDR3aa: AWSVRLNQPQH
j_gene: TRBJ2-2; v_gene: TRBV7-3; CDR3aa: ASSPSRGELF
j_gene: TRBJ2-2; v_gene: TRBV30; CDR3aa: AWTTGTVNTGELF
j_gene: TRBJ2-1; v_gene: TRBV29-1; CDR3aa: SGRTSGLNEQF
j_gene: TRBJ1-4; v_gene: TRBV30; CDR3aa: AWSGQNTNEKLF
j_gene: TRBJ1-2; v_gene: TRBV11-2; CDR3aa: ASSLGTGKNYGYT
j_gene: TRBJ2-5; v_gene: TRBV15; CDR3aa: ATSRDLPTEGETQY
j_gene: TRBJ2-4; v_gene: TRBV7-9; CDR3aa: ASSLAGQGWAKNIQY
j_gene: TRBJ2-7; v_gene: TRBV11-2; CDR3aa: ASSLAVAGVHEQY
j_gene: TRBJ2-1; v_gene: TRBV6-6; CDR3aa: ASRGDGYSNEQF
j_gene: TRBJ2-7; v_gene: TRBV7-2; CDR3aa: ASSLGAWNEQY
j_gene: TRBJ1-2; v_gene: TRBV28; CDR3aa: ASSELTGARYGYT
j_gene: TRBJ2-3; v_gene: TRBV6-1; CDR3aa: ASSPAGSTDTQY
j_gene: TRBJ2-3; v_gene: TRBV18; CDR3aa: ASSPPYSADTQY
j_gene: TRBJ1-3; v_gene: TRBV6-1; CDR3aa: ASSVWDRWTRNTIY
j_gene: TRBJ2-7; v_gene: TRBV7-2; CDR3aa: ASSLVDMQYEQY
j_gene: TRBJ2-5; v_gene: TRBV5-1; CDR3aa: ASSVFPGLGETQY
j_gene: TRBJ1-1; v_gene: TRBV10-1; CDR3aa: ASSEDGIGPNTEAF
j_gene: TRBJ2-4; v_gene: TRBV7-9; CDR3aa: ASSLLAGDKNIQY
j_gene: TRBJ2-5; v_gene: TRBV7-8; CDR3aa: ASSLGTALQETQY